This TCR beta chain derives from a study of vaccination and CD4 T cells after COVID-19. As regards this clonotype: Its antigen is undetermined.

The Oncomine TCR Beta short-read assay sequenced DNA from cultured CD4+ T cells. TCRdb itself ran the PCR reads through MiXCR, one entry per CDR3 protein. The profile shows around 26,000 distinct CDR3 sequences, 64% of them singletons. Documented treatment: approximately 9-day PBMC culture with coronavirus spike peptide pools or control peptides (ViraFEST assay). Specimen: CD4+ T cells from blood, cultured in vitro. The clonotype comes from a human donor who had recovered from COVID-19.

DNA for the CDR3: TGCAGTGCTCGACAGAGCAATCAGCCCCAGCATTTT. It translates to CSARQSNQPQHF. This chain connects TRBV20-1 to TRBJ1-5, with D perhaps TRBD1 (5 bases). Germline CDR1 and CDR2: DFQATT and SNEGSKA (reference sequence). V was clipped by 5 bases and J by 1 base, with 6 bases between them. The CDR3 sequence is 12 residues long.